This TCR beta chain is drawn from a study of PD-L1 blockade in urothelial cancer. Study at large: Blood was evaluated 3 weeks (second dose) and 6 weeks after therapy began. Median T cell yield from blood was approximately 150,000.

Time point defined: peripheral blood 6 weeks after treatment start. All patients carried locally advanced or metastatic urothelial carcinoma. The germline gives CDR1 SGHRS, CDR2 YFSETQ. V lost 5 bases and J lost 1, with 9 bases in between. CDR3 size: 13 residues. Assay: immunoSEQ multiplex PCR; the TCRdb copy retains only in-frame clones and omits some. Of 40,000 to 55,000 clones in the sample, approximately 84% are singletons; the top ten hold about 9.4%. Sequences were derived from PBMCs, sampled around atezolizumab (anti-PD-L1) treatment. This receptor was obtained from a man between 60 and 75 years old with urothelial cancer. The chain uses TRBV5-1 and TRBJ1-1, with unresolved D. The CDR3 nucleotides are TGCGCCAGCAGTTTTACAGAGAACACTGAAGCTTTCTTT. It translates to CASSFTENTEAFF.